This TCR beta chain was profiled in a study of OX40 agonist ivuxolimab in advanced cancers. Study-level background: Aged roughly 20 to 79 with a mean of 60 years, they were under 85% male. Therapy given before enrollment (anti-PD-1, anti-PD-L1 or anti-CTLA-4) was allowed, and over 35% had some.

Trimming took 5 bases from V and 1 from J, leaving 12 bases between them. The CDR3 runs 14 residues. In germline, CDR1 is SGHTA, CDR2 FQGNSA. Some clones are missing from TCRdb's copy, which holds only in-frame ones; the method was immunoSEQ multiplex PCR. Counted here are 55,000 to 65,000 clones, about 90% occurring once; the ten biggest clones make up 13% to 15%. Cycle 7 day 1, cycle 4 day 1, and baseline were the timepoints at which blood was sampled. The source is an adult with an advanced solid tumor such as melanoma, head and neck, liver or kidney cancer. The chain carries TRBV7-2 and TRBJ2-7, with D unresolved. The specimen was CD4+ or CD8+ T cells sorted from blood, collected in a trial of the OX40 agonist ivuxolimab. The CDR3, as DNA: TGTGCCAGCAGCCCGGCTGTTGGATCCTACGAGCAGTACTTC. Protein product: CASSPAVGSYEQYF.